This record looks at one T cell receptor (beta chain) sequence and its context. The sample belongs to a study of blood T cells in healthy people across ages. Using a J-beta primer mix together with a sample-barcoded 5' primer, a second PCR was run for roughly 6 to 12 cycles. MiXCR was run by TCRdb on the 5' RACE reads, yielding one entry per CDR3 protein. The sample has some 670,000 distinct CDR3 sequences, 45% to 60% seen once. Sequencing used blood. The TCR comes from a woman aged 80 or over in good health.

This CDR3 is CASSDAANEQFF. DNA of the CDR3: TGTGCCAGCAGTGATGCTGCGAATGAGCAGTTCTTC. The chain combines TRBV2 with TRBJ2-1; D is unclear. The CDR3 is 12 amino acids. V was pared by 3 bases and J by 7 bases, with 7 bases between. Germline V gene data show CDR1 as SNHLY and CDR2 as FYNNEI.